The 22 T cell receptor beta chains below come from one sample, sequenced in a study of blood T cells in healthy people across ages. Together with a sample-barcoded 5' primer, a J-beta primer mix was included in a second PCR lasting roughly 6 to 12 cycles. TCRdb processed the 5' RACE reads anew with MiXCR; each CDR3 protein has one entry. The table records about 1.5 million distinct CDR3 sequences, under 55% of them present only once. The sequenced sample consisted of blood. The source is a woman aged 18-29 years in good health.

The V call is TRBV20-1, the J call TRBJ2-3; D is perhaps TRBD2 (6 bases). The CDR3 consists of 13 residues. Germline V gives CDR1 DFQATT, CDR2 SNEGSKA (reference sequence). V was cut by 6 bases and J by 3 bases, with 13 bases left in between. The CDR3 loop reads CSARSRGTDTQYF. Here the CDR3 DNA reads TGCAGTGCCCGATCCCGGGGGACAGATACGCAGTATTTT.

The sample holds a few counts of this clonotype. The J gene is TRBJ2-1, the V gene TRBV25-1; tentative D call: TRBD2 (6 bases). Trimming stripped 4 bases from V and 10 bases from J, with 14 bases between. In germline, CDR1 is MGHDK, CDR2 SYGVNS. CDR3 length: 13 residues. In nucleotides, the CDR3 is TGTGCCAGCAGTGTGACACGGGGGTACGAGCAGTTCTTC. Amino acids: CASSVTRGYEQFF.

This clonotype was recorded a few times. This CDR3 reads CASSLGGLANGELFF. CDR3 nucleotides: TGTGCCAGCAGCTTGGGGGGACTAGCGAACGGGGAGCTGTTTTTT. The chain is built from TRBV7-3 and TRBJ2-2; 10 positions match TRBD2. This CDR3 spans 15 amino acids. Germline trimming cut 3 bases from V and 7 bases from J; bases unmatched to any gene: 5. Germline lookup yields CDR1 SGHTA and CDR2 FQGTGA.

This clonotype was observed once. V and J are TRBV15 and TRBJ2-2; TRBD1 is a possible D gene (5 bases). V gave up 0 bases and J gave up 0 bases, with 17 bases separating them. This CDR3 contains 19 residues. Germline V CDR1 and CDR2: LNHNV, YYDKDF (reference sequence). The CDR3 DNA sequence: TGTGCCACCAGCAGAGATTGGGGCAAAGGGCCCTCGAACACCGGGGAGCTGTTTTTT. It yields the protein CATSRDWGKGPSNTGELFF.

This clonotype turned up a few times. The chain has TRBV7-9 and TRBJ2-5; D is unresolved. TRBJ2-7 matches the DNA end more closely, so the J call is doubtful. CDR3 size: 12 residues. Germline V CDR1 and CDR2: SEHNR, FQNEAQ (reference sequence). This CDR3 reads CASSGINAEQYF. CDR3 DNA sequence: TGTGCCAGCAGCGGAATAAATGCCGAGCAGTACTTC.

The chain couples TRBV6-1 to TRBJ1-5; 7 bases are shared with TRBD1. The CDR3 totals 17 residues. V shed 5 bases and J 7 bases; nucleotides not matched to a gene: 17. Germline assignment: CDR1 MNHNS and CDR2 SASEGT. In DNA, the CDR3 is TGTGCCAGCAGTCCTTTGACAGGGAACCCGGGGAAACAGCCCCAGCATTTT. Translation: CASSPLTGNPGKQPQHF.

Points on this clonotype: An end of the junction differs from the germline gene, which may be a read error. This chain joins TRBV20-1 and TRBJ2-5; the D is unclear. This CDR3 has 13 residues. Germline CDR1 is DFQATT and CDR2 is SNEGSKA (reference sequence). CDR3: CSANPRMGETLYF. The DNA of the CDR3 is TGCAGTGCAAACCCTAGGATGGGTGAGACCCTGTACTTC.

J is TRBJ2-3 and V is TRBV7-8; 7 bases line up with TRBD2. V shed 7 bases, J shed 8 bases, and the junction held 15 bases outside the gene matches. Germline V CDR1 and CDR2: SGHVS, FQNEAQ. The CDR3 runs 15 residues. The CDR3 coding sequence is TGTGCCAGCAACCAACCGGCGGGAGAAATGGGTACGCAGTATTTT. Its protein is CASNQPAGEMGTQYF.

Points on this clonotype: Its ends do not fully match the called genes, so a read error is possible. The V and J genes are TRBV6-5 and TRBJ1-2, with a tentative D call TRBD1 (6 bases). The CDR3 has 16 residues. Germline V gene lookup returns CDR1 MNHEY and CDR2 SVGAGI. DNA of the CDR3: TGTGCCAACAGTCTGGGGGCGGCTGTTTCTAACTATGGCTACACCTTC. This encodes CANSLGAAVSNYGYTF.

This rearrangement joins TRBV4-1 to TRBJ1-2, with TRBD1 matching 7 bases. After removal of 5 bases from V and 4 bases from J, the junction contained 7 bases not matched to a gene. Germline CDR1 MGHRA, CDR2 YSYEKL. The length of the CDR3 is 14 residues. The CDR3 bases are TGCGCCAGCAGCAAGGGACAGCTACGCTATGGCTACACCTTC. Amino acid sequence: CASSKGQLRYGYTF.

This clonotype showed up just once. This sequence joins TRBV6-6 and TRBJ1-2; weak D call: TRBD1 (5 bases). Trimming removed 7 bases at V and 0 bases at J, with 12 bases between. This CDR3 is 14 amino acids long. The germline V gene encodes CDR1 MNHNY and CDR2 SVGAGI (reference sequence). The CDR3 sequence is CASTRALANYGYTF. CDR3 nucleotides: TGTGCCAGCACCAGGGCTCTAGCTAACTATGGCTACACCTTC.

This chain connects TRBV4-1 to TRBJ2-7, with D possibly being TRBD2 (6 bases). CDR3 length: 15 residues. With 3 bases removed from V and 3 bases from J, the gap between germline ends came to 15 bases. CDR1 MGHRA and CDR2 YSYEKL come from the germline V gene. The chain's CDR3 is CASSHQGLGNYEQYF. DNA for the CDR3: TGCGCCAGCAGCCACCAGGGACTGGGAAACTACGAGCAGTACTTC.

The chain combines TRBV7-2 with TRBJ1-6, with a weak D call TRBD1 (6 bases). This CDR3 region has 17 residues. The germline V gene encodes CDR1 SGHTA and CDR2 FQGNSA. V gave up 5 bases and J gave up 4 bases, with 18 bases separating them. CDR3: CASSHFEGVWYNSPLHF. CDR3 in DNA: TGTGCCAGCAGCCATTTCGAGGGGGTCTGGTATAATTCACCCCTCCACTTT.

The chain uses TRBV28 and TRBJ2-7; a possible D gene is TRBD2 (7 bases). Trimming pared 3 bases from V and 1 base from J, leaving 16 bases between. Germline values: CDR1 MDHEN, CDR2 SYDVKM. This CDR3 is 16 amino acids long. CDR3 sequence (DNA): TGTGCCAGCAGTTTTGGGGGGGCATACCCTTCCTACGAGCAGTACTTC. It yields the protein CASSFGGAYPSYEQYF.

J is TRBJ2-5 and V is TRBV20-1, with a tentative D call TRBD2 (5 bases). Trimming took 0 bases from V and 2 from J, leaving 13 bases between them. Germline CDR1 and CDR2: DFQATT and SNEGSKA (reference sequence). The CDR3 is 15 amino acids. This chain's CDR3 is CSARDSASPQETQYF. The CDR3 DNA is TGCAGTGCTAGAGATTCTGCTAGCCCACAAGAGACCCAGTACTTC.

This clonotype was seen ten or more times. The rearrangement links TRBV20-1 to TRBJ1-2, with D possibly TRBD1 on 5 matching bases. Germline CDR1 reads DFQATT; CDR2 reads SNEGSKA (reference sequence). The CDR3 covers 18 residues. Between the trimmed V and J ends, which lost 0 bases and 5 bases, there was a span of 25 bases. For the CDR3, the DNA is TGCAGTGCTAGAGATCTCTTGAGGGACCCAACTTCAATATATGGCTACACCTTC. Translating it yields CSARDLLRDPTSIYGYTF.

The gene calls are TRBV4-3 and TRBJ2-7; the D gene is possibly TRBD2 (5 bases). The germline V gene encodes CDR1 LGHNA and CDR2 YSLEER. The CDR3 has 15 amino acids. Trimming shortened V by 0 bases and J by 3 bases, and 12 bases separated the two germline ends. CDR3 sequence: CASSQDRTRHYEQYF. In DNA, the CDR3 is TGCGCCAGCAGCCAAGATAGAACTAGGCACTACGAGCAGTACTTC.

This clonotype was detected a few times. The J gene is TRBJ1-1, the V gene TRBV5-1, with D unresolved. V lost 7 bases to trimming and J lost 4 bases, with 17 bases between them. This CDR3 region has 14 residues. CDR1 and CDR2 from the germline V gene are SGHRS and YFSETQ. CDR3 DNA: TGCGCCAGCGCCGTGGGGTTTTCTGGCACTGAAGCTTTCTTT. This translates into CASAVGFSGTEAFF.

This clonotype was detected ten times or more. The J gene is TRBJ2-7, the V gene TRBV27, with D unclear. The CDR3 is 14 residues long. Trimming cost V 2 bases and J 0 bases, with 8 bases left between them. Germline assignment: CDR1 MNHEY and CDR2 SMNVEV (reference sequence). The CDR3 DNA reads TGTGCCAGCAGTTTAGACCCCCTCTCCTACGAGCAGTACTTC. This gives the protein CASSLDPLSYEQYF.

This clonotype came up many times. The chain uses TRBV12-3 or TRBV12-4 and TRBJ1-5; D is ambiguous. The CDR3 runs to 12 residues. V was shortened by 4 bases and J by 5 bases, with 6 bases between the two germline ends. CDR3 sequence: CASSSIYQPQHF. CDR3 sequence (DNA): TGTGCCAGCAGTTCAATTTATCAGCCCCAGCATTTT.

This clonotype was counted ten times or more. The chain carries TRBV12-3 or TRBV12-4 and TRBJ1-1; no reliable D call. CDR3 length: 10 residues. Trimming took off 7 bases at V and 4 bases at J, with 4 bases between the two ends. The CDR3 region is CASTITEAFF. In DNA form, the CDR3 reads TGTGCCAGCACCATCACTGAAGCTTTCTTT.

This clonotype was observed many times. One junction end disagrees with the germline gene, perhaps due to a read error. V and J are TRBV7-2 and TRBJ1-3, with D uncertain. CDR1 and CDR2 (germline): SGHTA, FQGNSA. CDR3 length: 13 amino acids. The DNA of the CDR3 is TGTGCCAGCAGTTTAGGAGGTGGAAACACCATATATTTT. Its translation: CASSLGGGNTIYF.